This TCR beta chain originates from a study of T cells after yellow fever vaccination. Trimming shortened V by 3 bases and J by 9 bases, and 12 bases separated the two germline ends. The CDR3 totals 13 residues. Via MiXCR, TCRdb re-called the 5' RACE reads, giving one row per CDR3 protein. The table includes nearly 300,000 distinct CDR3 sequences, roughly 9% detected once. Sequenced here: CD4+ T cells sorted from PBMCs, sampled 5 days after the yellow fever booster vaccination. The clonotype comes from a young man who received the YFV17D yellow fever vaccine. This chain links TRBV12-3 or TRBV12-4 with TRBJ2-1; TRBD1 is a possible D gene (5 bases). This CDR3 reads CASSFQGRVEQFF. CDR3 coding DNA: TGTGCCAGCAGTTTTCAGGGAAGGGTTGAGCAGTTCTTC.